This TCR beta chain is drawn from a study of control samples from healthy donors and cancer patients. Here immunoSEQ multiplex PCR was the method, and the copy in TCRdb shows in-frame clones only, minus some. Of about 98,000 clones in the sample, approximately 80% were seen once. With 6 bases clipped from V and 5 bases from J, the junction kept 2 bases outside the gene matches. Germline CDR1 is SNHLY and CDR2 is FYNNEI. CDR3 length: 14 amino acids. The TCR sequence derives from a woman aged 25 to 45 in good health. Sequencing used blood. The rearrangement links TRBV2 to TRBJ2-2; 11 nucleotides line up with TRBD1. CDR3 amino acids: CASSGTGGTGELFF. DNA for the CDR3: TGTGCCAGCAGCGGGACAGGGGGAACCGGGGAGCTGTTTTTT.